The 31 T cell receptor beta chains given below trace back to one sample, sequenced in a study of molecular identifiers for immune sequencing clone quantification. MiXCR was run by TCRdb on the PCR reads, yielding one entry per CDR3 protein. The top ten clones hold 0.85% of a sample with 600,000 to 650,000 distinct CDR3 sequences, 20% of them seen once. Sequencing used naive CD8+ T cells from blood, with Jurkat cell RNA spiked in. Subset noted: FACS-sorted CD8+CD4-CCR7+CD45RA+ naive T cells. These receptors were collected from a human donor in good health. Some libraries in this study had Jurkat cell RNA spiked in.

This clonotype showed up just a few times. The CDR3 protein is CSATGADGEKLFF. CDR3 DNA sequence: TGCAGCGCTACAGGGGCCGACGGTGAAAAACTGTTTTTT. This rearrangement joins TRBV29-1 to TRBJ1-4; 7 bases line up with TRBD1. The CDR3 spans 13 residues. The V gene's germline CDR1 is SQVTM and CDR2 ANQGSEA. J gave up 7 bases and V 7 bases, and 9 bases lay outside the gene matches.

This clonotype was recorded many times. The CDR3 loop reads CASSDPSGSLYEQYF. The DNA for the CDR3 is TGTGCCAGCAGCGACCCTAGCGGGAGTTTGTACGAGCAGTACTTC. J is TRBJ2-7 and V is TRBV21-1; the DNA was not used to check the table's D call, TRBD2. TRBV21-1 is termed a pseudogene. The length of the CDR3 is 15 residues.

The chain employs TRBV19 and TRBJ2-1; a possible D gene is TRBD1 (5 bases). This CDR3 is 16 amino acids long. The germline gives CDR1 LNHDA, CDR2 SQIVND (reference sequence). The germline V and J ends were trimmed by 1 base and 8 bases, with 18 bases remaining between them. The CDR3 DNA reads TGTGCCAGTAGTATAGGTGCCGGGCCCCTAGGGGATGAGCAGTTCTTC. The encoded protein is CASSIGAGPLGDEQFF.

About this clonotype itself: With a much larger clone just one base away, this may be a read error. The gene calls are TRBV4-2 and TRBJ2-7; TRBD1 might be the D (5 bases). The CDR3 has 14 residues. CDR1 LGHNA and CDR2 YNFKEQ come from the germline V gene. The CDR3 here is CASSQERQNYERYF. The CDR3 region has the DNA TGTGCCAGCAGCCAAGAGCGACAGAACTACGAGCGGTACTTC.

This clonotype was counted a few times. This chain links TRBV30 with TRBJ1-2, with D unresolved. V was shortened by 3 bases and J by 1 base, with 12 bases between the two germline ends. The CDR3 consists of 14 residues. The germline gives CDR1 GTSNPN, CDR2 SVGIG (reference sequence). In nucleotides, the CDR3 is TGTGCCTGGAGCTCACTCGGTGTTAACTATGGCTACACCTTC. Protein: CAWSSLGVNYGYTF.

The chain links TRBV6-2 or TRBV6-3 to TRBJ2-2; TRBD1 matches at 8 bases. Unmatched junction bases numbered 7, after V lost 4 bases and J lost 6 bases. CDR3 size: 15 residues. CDR1 is MNHEY, CDR2 SVGEGT, per germline. CDR3 coding DNA: TGTGCCAGCAGTTTGTGGCAGGGGGCGGCCGGGGAGCTGTTTTTT. This codes for CASSLWQGAAGELFF.

As regards this clonotype: A much larger clone is a single base away; this may be a read error. The chain has TRBV11-2 and TRBJ2-2, with 10 bases lining up with TRBD1. Germline V gives CDR1 SGHAT, CDR2 FQNNGV. Germline trimming cut 5 bases from V and 2 bases from J; bases unmatched to any gene: 8. The CDR3 covers 17 residues. The CDR3 DNA reads as TGTGCCAGCAGCCCACGGGACAGGGGCCCCAACACCGGGGAGCTGTTTTTT. It encodes CASSPRDRGPNTGELFF. The variable domain in full, with the rest retrieved from reference TRBV11-2 and TRBJ2-2, is EAGVAQSPRYKIIEKRQSVAFWCNPISGHATLYWYQQILGQGPKLLIQFQNNGVVDDSQLPKDRFSAERLKGVDSTLKIQPAKLEDSAVYLCASSPRDRGPNTGELFFGEGSRLTVL.

This clonotype showed up many times. This rearrangement joins TRBV12-3 or TRBV12-4 to TRBJ1-1; D remains unclear. Trimming pared 6 bases from V and 7 bases from J, leaving 15 bases between. The CDR3 has 13 amino acids. For the CDR3, the DNA is TGTGCCAGCAGAAATGGAGCTGCGGATGAAGCTTTCTTT. It translates to CASRNGAADEAFF.

This clonotype has ten or more counts. This rearrangement joins TRBV3-1 to TRBJ1-2; D unresolved. CDR3 length equals 18 residues. Trimming shortened V by 6 bases and J by 0 bases, and 23 bases separated the two germline ends. The germline V gene has CDR1 LGHDT and CDR2 YNNKEL (reference sequence). The CDR3 loop reads CASSPKDRQNKANYGYTF. In DNA, the CDR3 is TGTGCCAGCAGTCCCAAGGATCGTCAGAACAAAGCTAACTATGGCTACACCTTC. The full variable domain, in which reference TRBV3-1 and TRBJ1-2 provide the parts outside the CDR3, is DTAVSQTPKYLVTQMGNDKSIKCEQNLGHDTMYWYKQDSKKFLKIMFSYNNKELIINETVPNRFSPKSPDKAHLNLHINSLELGDSAVYFCASSPKDRQNKANYGYTFGSGTRLTVV.

This clonotype came up many times. This chain links TRBV14 with TRBJ2-7; 10 bases are a match to TRBD1. The CDR3 is made up of 14 amino acids. Trimming cost V 3 bases and J 4 bases; bases outside gene matches: 3. From germline, CDR1 is SGHDN and CDR2 FVKESK. Here the CDR3 DNA reads TGTGCCAGCAGCCAGAGGACAGGGGGTTACGAGCAGTACTTC. It codes for CASSQRTGGYEQYF.

The table lists this clonotype with many counts. The CDR3 nucleotides read TGTGCCAGCAGTCAACGGACAGGGGTACTATCTAATGAAAAACTGTTTTTT. It is translated as CASSQRTGVLSNEKLFF. The rearrangement joins TRBV6-5 to TRBJ1-4, with 9 nucleotides matching TRBD1. Per germline, CDR1 MNHEY and CDR2 SVGAGI. The CDR3 consists of 17 residues. Trimming cost V 5 bases and J 3 bases; bases outside gene matches: 10.

As concerns this clonotype: Since no conserved phenylalanine or tryptophan closes the CDR3, a read error is the likely cause. CDR3 nucleotide sequence: TGTGCCAGTAGTATAAACAGAGGCACTGAAGCTTTCTCT. Translated, it gives CASSINRGTEAFS. This chain joins TRBV19 and TRBJ1-1, with D uncertain. The CDR3 is 13 amino acids. Germline CDR1 reads LNHDA; CDR2 reads SQIVND (reference sequence). With 2 bases removed from V and 4 bases from J, the gap between germline ends came to 8 bases.

Many counts were recorded for this clonotype. The gene calls are TRBV30 and TRBJ2-2; the D is unclear. Germline CDR1 and CDR2: GTSNPN and SVGIG (reference sequence). The CDR3 is made up of 12 amino acids. Trimming removed 2 bases at V and 2 bases at J, with 3 bases between. This CDR3 reads CAWSFNTGELFF. The CDR3 DNA reads TGTGCCTGGAGTTTCAACACCGGGGAGCTGTTTTTT.

The chain employs TRBV7-9 and TRBJ1-4; D perhaps matches TRBD1 (5 bases). Trimming took 1 base from V and 0 from J, leaving 9 bases between them. The CDR3 contains 16 residues. The V gene's germline CDR1 is SEHNR and CDR2 FQNEAQ (reference sequence). CDR3: CASSLVRGATNEKLFF. The CDR3 coding sequence is TGTGCCAGCAGCTTAGTTCGGGGGGCAACTAATGAAAAACTGTTTTTT.

Comment on this clonotype: Given a much more abundant clone one base away, this may be a read error. The CDR3 sequence is CASSGEHALNSYNSPLHF. CDR3 DNA: TGTGCCAGCAGTGGGGAACATGCTCTCAACTCCTATAATTCACCCCTCCACTTT. The V gene is TRBV2, the J gene TRBJ1-6, with unresolved D. Germline V CDR1 and CDR2: SNHLY, FYNNEI. V was pared by 4 bases and J by 0 bases, with 16 bases between. CDR3 length: 18 amino acids.

This clonotype has at least ten counts. The chain couples TRBV20-1 to TRBJ1-1; maybe TRBD1 (5 bases). V lost 3 bases, J lost 6 bases, and 17 bases lay in between. CDR3 length: 14 amino acids. Germline loops: CDR1 DFQATT, CDR2 SNEGSKA (reference sequence). This CDR3 reads CSARGESFLAEAFF. CDR3 nucleotide sequence: TGCAGTGCTAGGGGGGAAAGTTTTCTGGCTGAAGCTTTCTTT.

A remark on this clonotype: A read error may explain this, as a much larger clone is one base away. This chain uses TRBV12-3 or TRBV12-4 with TRBJ2-2, with D perhaps TRBD2 (5 bases). This CDR3 has 15 amino acids. V was clipped by 2 bases and J by 3 bases, with 10 bases between them. CDR3 DNA: TGTGCCAGCAGTTTATTCCGGGATTACACCGGGGAGCTGTTTTTT. This gives the protein CASSLFRDYTGELFF.

In regard to this clonotype: A much larger clone lies one base from this, so it may be a read error. The gene calls are TRBV20-1 and TRBJ2-7; D is ambiguous. Per germline, CDR1 DFQATT and CDR2 SNEGSKA (reference sequence). With 3 bases removed from V and 6 bases from J, the gap between germline ends came to 18 bases. The CDR3 is made up of 14 amino acids. CDR3 in amino acids: CSASAPQWGSEQYF. DNA for the CDR3: TGCAGTGCTAGTGCACCCCAGTGGGGTAGCGAGCAGTACTTC.

This clonotype was counted a few times. The V gene is TRBV24-1, the J gene TRBJ2-1; 7 nucleotides align to TRBD2. The CDR3 is 12 residues long. V gave up 1 base and J gave up 12 bases; unmatched junction bases: 2. In germline, CDR1 is KGHDR, CDR2 SFDVKD. The CDR3, as DNA: TGTGCCACCAGTGATTTCTCGGGAGGGCAGTTCTTC. As protein: CATSDFSGGQFF.

With respect to this clonotype: It may be a read error: a sequence one base away is much more abundant. The CDR3 end shows no conserved phenylalanine or tryptophan, and so a read error is likely. The CDR3 bases are TGCAGTGCTTCAAACCGGGACTACCACAATGAGCAGTTCCTC. It codes for CSASNRDYHNEQFL. The chain employs TRBV20-1 and TRBJ2-1; 7 nucleotides align to TRBD2. The CDR3 is 14 amino acids. Germline CDR1 reads DFQATT; CDR2 reads SNEGSKA (reference sequence). Losses at the gene ends were 5 bases for V and 5 bases for J; bases not matched to a gene: 9.

This clonotype was picked up a small number of times. This sequence joins TRBV30 and TRBJ2-7; tentatively, D is TRBD1 (5 bases). Germline V gene data show CDR1 as GTSNPN and CDR2 as SVGIG (reference sequence). V was trimmed by 1 base and J by 3 bases, leaving 10 bases between them. The CDR3 is 13 residues long. CDR3 residues: CAWSGGQGYEQYF. The CDR3 region has the DNA TGTGCCTGGAGTGGTGGCCAGGGCTACGAGCAGTACTTC.

This clonotype appeared many times. The V and J genes are TRBV4-2 and TRBJ1-1; tentatively, D is TRBD1 (5 bases). The CDR3 is 15 amino acids. The V end was cut by 4 bases, the J end by 6 bases, with 18 bases between. Germline CDR1 reads LGHNA; CDR2 reads YNFKEQ. This CDR3 is CASSLAMGQFPEAFF. CDR3 coding DNA: TGTGCCAGCAGCCTTGCGATGGGGCAGTTCCCTGAAGCTTTCTTT.

The rearrangement joins TRBV5-6 to TRBJ2-7; 8 bases are a match to TRBD1. The germline V gene has CDR1 SGHDT and CDR2 YYEEEE. The length of the CDR3 is 14 residues. J gave up 5 bases and V 2 bases, and 6 bases lay outside the gene matches. CDR3 sequence: CASSFNRGVHEQYF. The CDR3 nucleotides read TGTGCCAGCAGCTTTAACAGGGGGGTCCACGAGCAGTACTTC.

This clonotype was recorded at least ten times. This chain uses TRBV19 with TRBJ2-1, with TRBD2 matching 9 bases. CDR1 LNHDA and CDR2 SQIVND come from the germline V gene (reference sequence). CDR3 length equals 16 residues. J was trimmed by 3 bases and V by 1 base; bases with no gene match: 4. CDR3 nucleotides: TGTGCCAGTAGTATAGGAGGTAGCGGGAGCTACAATGAGCAGTTCTTC. It specifies CASSIGGSGSYNEQFF.

For this clonotype: This may be a read error, as it is one base from a much larger clone. The CDR3 region has the DNA TGCAGTGCTTACTTCCGGGACCTCCATTTCTCCTATAATTCACCCCCCCACTTT. Protein sequence: CSAYFRDLHFSYNSPPHF. The chain couples TRBV20-1 to TRBJ1-6, with D perhaps matching TRBD1 (5 bases). The germline CDR1 and CDR2 sequences are DFQATT and SNEGSKA (reference sequence). The CDR3 runs 18 residues.

V gene TRBV12-3 or TRBV12-4 combines with J gene TRBJ2-2; D is unresolved. V lost 2 bases, J lost 0 bases, and 7 bases lay in between. This CDR3 spans 15 amino acids. CDR3 sequence: CASSLLYANTGELFF. CDR3 DNA: TGTGCCAGCAGTTTATTATACGCGAACACCGGGGAGCTGTTTTTT.

This clonotype was found many times. The CDR3 DNA sequence: TGTGCCAGCAGAGGGGACGGAACCTACGAGCAGTACTTC. Protein sequence: CASRGDGTYEQYF. The genes are TRBV14 and TRBJ2-7; either TRBD1 or TRBD2 may fit D (5 bases each). The CDR3 has 13 amino acids. Germline V lookup: CDR1 SGHDN, CDR2 FVKESK. V lost 6 bases and J lost 2, with 11 bases in between.

Notes on this clonotype: Just one base apart from a much larger clone, this may be a read error. This CDR3 fails to terminate in the conserved phenylalanine or tryptophan, so it likely reflects a read error. The chain employs TRBV10-3 and TRBJ2-5; the D gene is possibly TRBD1 (5 bases). The germline CDR1 and CDR2 sequences are ENHRY and SYGVKD. This CDR3 region has 15 residues. V was trimmed by 3 bases and J by 2 bases, leaving 13 bases between them. CDR3 DNA: TGTGCCATCAGTGATGGGGCAGGCCTACAAGAGACCCAGTACTCC. It translates to CAISDGAGLQETQYS.

This clonotype occurred many times. The chain uses TRBV5-1 and TRBJ1-1; D may be TRBD1 (6 bases). Germline CDR1 SGHRS, CDR2 YFSETQ. This CDR3 contains 13 residues. Between the trimmed V and J ends, which lost 3 bases and 4 bases, there was a span of 10 bases. This chain's CDR3 is CASSSGVGTEAFF. Here the CDR3 DNA reads TGCGCCAGCAGCTCAGGGGTGGGCACTGAAGCTTTCTTT. The full variable domain, rest sourced from reference TRBV5-1 and TRBJ1-1, is KAGVTQTPRYLIKTRGQQVTLSCSPISGHRSVSWYQQTPGQGLQFLFEYFSETQRNKGNFPGRFSGRQFSNSRSEMNVSTLELGDSALYLCASSSGVGTEAFFGQGTRLTVV.

This clonotype was picked up one time. A much larger clone sits a single nucleotide away, making a read error possible. This chain connects TRBV13 to TRBJ1-2; the D gene is possibly TRBD1 (6 bases). CDR1 is PRHDT and CDR2 is FYEKMQ in the germline V gene (reference sequence). The CDR3 covers 13 residues. The CDR3 loop is CASRLRDTDGYTF. DNA for the CDR3: TGTGCCAGCCGCTTAAGGGACACGGATGGCTACACCTTC.

The V and J genes are TRBV5-1 and TRBJ2-1; 14 bases line up with TRBD2. The germline CDR1 and CDR2 sequences are SGHRS and YFSETQ. The CDR3 sequence is 17 residues long. J lost 0 bases, V lost 4 bases, and 3 bases had no gene match. Here the CDR3 DNA reads TGCGCCAGCAGCCCGGGACTAGCGGGAGACTCCTACAATGAGCAGTTCTTC. Its translation: CASSPGLAGDSYNEQFF.